This TCR beta chain was sequenced in a study of cytomegalovirus exposure and HLA in healthy donors. As for this clone: Antigen specificity is unknown.

PCR was performed using 60 Vbeta and 13 Jbeta primers. Using immunoSEQ multiplex PCR, the repertoire was profiled, and TCRdb retains in-frame clones only, with some absent. The sample includes some 150,000 clones, approximately 81% of them seen just once. Findings and caveats of the study: Sequencing depth roughly uniform across donors was assumed in presence/absence analyses. In a later analysis, a missense DCLRE1C variant was linked to TCR beta V- and J-gene trimming. CMV serostatus stood as the only immune exposure information on hand.

The CDR3 extends over 14 amino acids. V lost 6 bases to trimming and J lost 7 bases; unmatched junction nucleotides: 9. Germline loops: CDR1 SNHLY, CDR2 FYNNEI. The sequence came from a woman aged 18-29 years in good health and CMV-seronegative. The rearrangement joins TRBV2 to TRBJ1-5; 7 nucleotides align to TRBD1. Sequencing was performed on PBMCs. CDR3 sequence reads: CASRVDRVEQPQHF. DNA for the CDR3: TGTGCCAGCAGGGTCGACAGGGTCGAACAGCCCCAGCATTTT.